Each of the 12 T cell receptor beta chains below was sequenced from the same sample in a study of a mutant IDH1 vaccine in newly diagnosed glioma. Stated time point: baseline, week 1 (first vaccination visit). Treatment of the sample: pre-vaccination baseline after standard-of-care therapy. Assay: immunoSEQ multiplex PCR; the TCRdb copy retains only in-frame clones and omits some. Among over 75,000 clones listed, around nine tenths were seen once. The source material was PBMCs, sampled from a glioma patient treated with radiotherapy, temozolomide or both. These receptors originate from a woman aged 50 to 65 with glioma.

V and J are TRBV19 and TRBJ2-3; D call uncertain. The V gene's germline CDR1 is LNHDA and CDR2 SQIVND (reference sequence). This CDR3 comprises 15 residues. V lost 5 bases to trimming and J lost 0 bases, with 12 bases between them. CDR3 bases: TGTGCCAGTAGTGGTGGGCACTATAGCACAGATACGCAGTATTTT. Protein product: CASSGGHYSTDTQYF.

The CDR3 loop is CASSFTSGRSTDTQYF. The CDR3 nucleotides are TGTGCCAGCTCGTTCACTAGCGGGAGGAGCACAGATACGCAGTATTTT. The chain is built from TRBV18 and TRBJ2-3; 12 nucleotides match TRBD2. In germline, CDR1 is KGHSH, CDR2 LQKENI. The V and J ends lost 6 bases and 0 bases, in that order; junction bases with no gene match: 4. The CDR3 sequence is 16 residues long.

The chain carries TRBV7-2 and TRBJ2-6; the D is unclear. Looked up from germline, CDR1 is SGHTA and CDR2 is FQGNSA. There are 15 residues in the CDR3. With 5 bases removed from V and 0 bases from J, the gap between germline ends came to 8 bases. The CDR3 coding sequence is TGTGCCAGCAGCCCCCCAAGCTCTGGGGCCAACGTCCTGACTTTC. This sequence encodes CASSPPSSGANVLTF.

This sequence joins TRBV10-3 and TRBJ2-7, with 9 nucleotides matching TRBD1. Germline assignment: CDR1 ENHRY and CDR2 SYGVKD. The CDR3 has 12 residues. The J segment lost 6 bases and the V segment lost 9 bases, leaving 6 bases of the junction unmatched. The CDR3 loop reads CAIRTGEGEQYF. CDR3 DNA sequence: TGTGCCATAAGGACAGGGGAGGGCGAGCAGTACTTC.

V and J are TRBV27 and TRBJ2-7; a weak D match, TRBD1 (5 bases). V was shortened by 5 bases and J by 1 base, with 18 bases between the two germline ends. The CDR3 contains 16 residues. Germline V CDR1 and CDR2: MNHEY, SMNVEV (reference sequence). The CDR3 DNA follows: TGTGCCAGCAGTCCCTCTTCTGGGGCACGATCCTACGAGCAGTACTTC. It codes for CASSPSSGARSYEQYF.

V is TRBV2 and J is TRBJ2-7; 7 positions agree with TRBD2. Germline CDR1 is SNHLY and CDR2 is FYNNEI. The CDR3 has 18 residues. The V gene end was trimmed by 7 bases and the J gene end by 0 bases; junction bases not matched to a gene: 18. The CDR3 nucleotides read TGTGCCAGCAATTGCCTGGGCGGGAGTTCTTGCAGCTCCTACGAGCAGTACTTC. It encodes CASNCLGGSSCSSYEQYF.

The CDR3 sequence: CASSEGRDLTGELFF. Here the CDR3 DNA reads TGTGCCAGCAGTGAGGGCAGGGACCTCACCGGGGAGCTGTTTTTT. V and J are TRBV6-1 and TRBJ2-2, with D perhaps TRBD1 or TRBD2 (5 bases each). CDR3 length: 15 residues. CDR1 is MNHNS and CDR2 is SASEGT in the germline V gene. V was cut by 3 bases and J by 4 bases, with 12 bases left in between.

The gene calls are TRBV18 and TRBJ1-1, with unresolved D. Germline CDR1 reads KGHSH; CDR2 reads LQKENI. CDR3 length: 15 amino acids. The V end lost 3 bases, the J end lost 6 bases, and 17 bases lay between the germline ends. Here the CDR3 DNA reads TGTGCCAGCTCACCCACCGACTCTAGTCTCGCTGAAGCTTTCTTT. Its translation is CASSPTDSSLAEAFF.

The V call is TRBV28, the J call TRBJ2-7; D gene ambiguous. V was trimmed by 2 bases and J by 4 bases, leaving 6 bases between them. The CDR3 is 12 residues long. Looked up from germline, CDR1 is MDHEN and CDR2 is SYDVKM. Here the CDR3 reads CASSLKVYEQYF. CDR3 DNA sequence: TGTGCCAGCAGTTTAAAGGTTTACGAGCAGTACTTC. The entire variable domain, with the rest obtained from reference TRBV28 and TRBJ2-7, is as follows: DVKVTQSSRYLVKRTGEKVFLECVQDMDHENMFWYRQDPGLGLRLIYFSYDVKMKEKGDIPEGYSVSREKKERFSLILESASTNQTSMYLCASSLKVYEQYFGPGTRLTVT.

The chain combines TRBV10-2 with TRBJ2-3; D is undetermined. CDR1 is WSHSY, CDR2 SAAADI, per germline. Trimming stripped 3 bases from V and 4 bases from J, with 14 bases between. The CDR3 loop spans 15 amino acids. CDR3: CASSDSRRRPDTQYF. In nucleotides, the CDR3 is TGCGCCAGCAGTGATTCGCGGAGAAGGCCAGATACGCAGTATTTT.

The V call is TRBV18, the J call TRBJ2-1; TRBD2 might be the D (5 bases). Germline lookup yields CDR1 KGHSH and CDR2 LQKENI. The CDR3 covers 13 residues. Trimming took off 4 bases at V and 9 bases at J, with 13 bases between the two ends. The CDR3 region has the DNA TGTGCCAGCTCACGTAGAGGGCCGGGTGAGCAGTTCTTC. Translated: CASSRRGPGEQFF.

The DNA of the CDR3 is TGTGCCAGCAGCGTAGCGGGACAGAACTACGAGCAGTACTTC. Translated, it gives CASSVAGQNYEQYF. V and J are TRBV9 and TRBJ2-5; 7 bases match TRBD1. The J call may be in error: the DNA end matches TRBJ2-7 better. Per the germline V gene, CDR1 is SGDLS and CDR2 is YYNGEE. CDR3 length: 14 amino acids.